The subject of this entry is one T cell receptor beta chain. Its target is unknown. Only in-frame clones appear in the TCRdb table, and some are missing; sequencing was by immunoSEQ multiplex PCR. Here the sample spans about 87,000 clones, approximately 93% being singletons. The sample comes from a study of Tregs in tolerant kidney transplant recipients. General observations from the study: Biological reproducibility was not directly addressed, but technical replication error appeared minimal. Donor-specific Treg expansion exceeded global Treg expansion in tolerant patients, suggesting antigen drive.

With 2 bases clipped from V and 9 bases from J, the junction kept 7 bases outside the gene matches. This CDR3 region has 15 residues. CDR1 MDHEN and CDR2 SYDVKM come from the germline V gene. Thawed PBMCs were FACS-sorted into unstimulated CD4+CD25+CD127- regulatory T cells, CD4+CD25- non-regulatory cells, CD4 and CD8 cells. This receptor was obtained from a human donor who received a combined kidney and bone marrow transplant. J is TRBJ2-1 and V is TRBV28, with TRBD2 identical over 10 bases. Sequences were derived from CD4+ T cells from blood, sampled before the transplant. The CDR3 DNA sequence: TGTGCCAGCAGTTTACTAGCGGGAGAAAGTAGTGAGCAGTTCTTC. Its translation: CASSLLAGESSEQFF.